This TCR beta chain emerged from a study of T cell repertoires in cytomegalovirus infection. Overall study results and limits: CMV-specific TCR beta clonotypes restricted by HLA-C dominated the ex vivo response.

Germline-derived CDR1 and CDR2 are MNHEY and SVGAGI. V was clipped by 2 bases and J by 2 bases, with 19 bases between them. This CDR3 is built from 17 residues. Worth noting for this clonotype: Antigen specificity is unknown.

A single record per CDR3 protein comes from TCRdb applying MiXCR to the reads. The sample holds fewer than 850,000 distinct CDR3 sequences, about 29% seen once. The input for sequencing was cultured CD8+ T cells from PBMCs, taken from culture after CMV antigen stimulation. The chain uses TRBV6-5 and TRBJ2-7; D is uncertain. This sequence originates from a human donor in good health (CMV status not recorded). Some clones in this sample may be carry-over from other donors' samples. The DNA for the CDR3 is TGTGCCAGCAGTTACCAACTCCCCAGGACGCCACCCTACGAGCAGTACTTC. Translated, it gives CASSYQLPRTPPYEQYF.